Listed below are T cell receptor beta chains from one sample, sequenced in a study of identical twins. TCRdb re-derived calls from the 5' RACE reads in MiXCR, one entry per CDR3 protein. Seen here are 420,000 or so distinct CDR3 sequences, less than 20% observed once, and the top ten hold approximately 12%. Sequences were obtained from naive T cells sorted from blood. Receptors originate from a man aged 50 or older in good health. CDR3s include the opening cysteine and the closing phenylalanine or tryptophan. D genes are given only for firm matches. Size is stated for part of the rows, as once, few or many counts, or as a class when the clone is expanded.

D: -; V: TRBV7-8; J: TRBJ2-1; size: many; DNA: TGTGCCAGCAGCCCAGACAGGTTTTGGGGAGGACGCATGGCTGAGCAGTTCTTC; CDR3: CASSPDRFWGGRMAEQFF
D: -; V: TRBV12-3/TRBV12-4; J: TRBJ1-1; size: -; DNA: TGTGCCAGCAGTCCTCCGGGACTCGGTGGCACTGAAGCTTTCTTT; CDR3: CASSPPGLGGTEAFF
D: -; V: TRBV5-1; J: TRBJ1-2; size: many; DNA: TGCGCCAGCAGCTACGGACAGTCTGATGGCTACACCTTC; CDR3: CASSYGQSDGYTF
D: -; V: TRBV5-5; J: TRBJ2-2; size: few; DNA: TGTGCCAGCAGCTTTGGACTTCTCACCGGGGAGCTGTTTTTT; CDR3: CASSFGLLTGELFF
D: -; V: TRBV7-2; J: TRBJ2-7; size: -; DNA: TGTGCCAGCAGCGAAACCGGCGTCGAGCAGTACTTC; CDR3: CASSETGVEQYF
D: -; V: TRBV20-1; J: TRBJ2-7; size: few; DNA: TGCAGTGCTACGGATCGACAGGTTTCCTACGAGCAGTACTTC; CDR3: CSATDRQVSYEQYF
D: -; V: TRBV7-2; J: TRBJ2-7; size: few; DNA: TGTGCCAGCAGCTTAGCCCCGACTCAGAGCTCCTACGAGCAGTACTTC; CDR3: CASSLAPTQSSYEQYF
D: -; V: TRBV5-6; J: TRBJ2-5; size: few; DNA: TGTGCCAGCAGCCGGGCGCAAGAGACCCAGTACTTC; CDR3: CASSRAQETQYF
D: -; V: TRBV6-2/TRBV6-3; J: TRBJ2-1; size: -; DNA: TGTGCCAGCAGTTACTACCCAGGGTTAAAGGGAGTGGATGAGCAGTTCTTC; CDR3: CASSYYPGLKGVDEQFF
D: TRBD1; V: TRBV28; J: TRBJ1-3; size: -; DNA: TGTGCCAGCAGGGGGGCACAGGGGTTTGCTGGAAACACCATATATTTT; CDR3: CASRGAQGFAGNTIYF
D: -; V: TRBV20-1; J: TRBJ2-1; size: -; DNA: TGCAGTGCCCTCCCCCCCGCGCGCAAGCAGTTCTTC; CDR3: CSALPPARKQFF
D: -; V: TRBV7-9; J: TRBJ1-1; size: -; DNA: TGTGCCAGCAGCTTTTTAGTGGGGAGGAAGGAAGCTTTCTTT; CDR3: CASSFLVGRKEAFF
D: TRBD2; V: TRBV10-3; J: TRBJ2-7; size: many; DNA: TGTGCCATCAGTGCGGCTAGCGGGGACTACGAGCAGTACTTC; CDR3: CAISAASGDYEQYF
D: TRBD1; V: TRBV18; J: TRBJ2-1; size: -; DNA: TGTGCCAGCTCATCTGGACAGGGGGCCTCCAATGAGCAGTTCTTC; CDR3: CASSSGQGASNEQFF
D: -; V: TRBV4-3; J: TRBJ1-1; size: few; DNA: TGCGCCAGCAGCCTGAATGGGGACACGTCCACTGAAGCTTTCTTT; CDR3: CASSLNGDTSTEAFF
D: -; V: TRBV20-1; J: TRBJ1-4; size: many; DNA: TGCAGTGCTAGAGACAGGACGGGTGAAAAACTGTTTTTT; CDR3: CSARDRTGEKLFF
D: TRBD2; V: TRBV15; J: TRBJ2-1; size: many; DNA: TGTGCCACCAGCGGATTACTCTCTAGCGGGGGTATCAATGAGCAGTTCTTC; CDR3: CATSGLLSSGGINEQFF
D: -; V: TRBV27; J: TRBJ2-2; size: -; DNA: TGTGCCAGCAGTCAAACCCGGCAGTCGGGGATGAACACCGGGGAGCTGTTTTTT; CDR3: CASSQTRQSGMNTGELFF
D: -; V: TRBV5-1; J: TRBJ1-1; size: many; DNA: TGCGCCAGCAGCCTCCAACCGACCCTAATCATGCAGAACACTGAAGCTTTCTTT; CDR3: CASSLQPTLIMQNTEAFF
D: -; V: TRBV29-1; J: TRBJ2-1; size: many; DNA: TGCAGCGTTGAAAGACCCCTTATTAGGGGGCAGTTCTTC; CDR3: CSVERPLIRGQFF
D: TRBD1; V: TRBV7-9; J: TRBJ2-5; size: many; DNA: TGTGCCAGCAGCTTATCGGCAGGGGGCAAAGAGACCCAGTACTTC; CDR3: CASSLSAGGKETQYF
D: -; V: TRBV30; J: TRBJ2-5; size: -; DNA: TGTGCCTGGAGCCAGGGTCTCCAAGAGACCCAGTACTTC; CDR3: CAWSQGLQETQYF
D: -; V: TRBV6-1; J: TRBJ1-6; size: few; DNA: TGTGCCAGCAGTGAAGGATTTGGTTCACCCCTCCACTTT; CDR3: CASSEGFGSPLHF
D: TRBD1; V: TRBV11-2; J: TRBJ2-1; size: few; DNA: TGTGCCAGCAGTCCCGGGACAGGGCTCTATGAGCAGTTCTTC; CDR3: CASSPGTGLYEQFF
D: -; V: TRBV7-2; J: TRBJ2-7; size: many; DNA: TGTGCCAGCAGCTTAGTAGTTGGGGAGTACGAGCAGTACTTC; CDR3: CASSLVVGEYEQYF
D: -; V: TRBV4-2; J: TRBJ2-7; size: few; DNA: TGTGCCAGCAGCCCTCAGGGAGAAACATACGAGCAGTACTTC; CDR3: CASSPQGETYEQYF
D: -; V: TRBV12-3/TRBV12-4; J: TRBJ1-1; size: many; DNA: TGTGCCAGCAGTTTAAGGTCGGGGACTGAAGCTTTCTTT; CDR3: CASSLRSGTEAFF
D: -; V: TRBV6-2/TRBV6-3; J: TRBJ2-1; size: -; DNA: TGTGCCAGCAGTTTTTGGGGAGTTGAGCAGTTCTTC; CDR3: CASSFWGVEQFF
D: -; V: TRBV6-5; J: TRBJ2-7; size: few; DNA: TGTGCCAGCAGTTACGGGGGAAACTACCACGAGCAGTACTTC; CDR3: CASSYGGNYHEQYF
D: -; V: TRBV11-2; J: TRBJ1-1; size: -; DNA: TGTGCCAGCAGCTTAGAAGGCGTCGGGCGCAGGGACACTGAAGCTTTCTTT; CDR3: CASSLEGVGRRDTEAFF
D: TRBD1; V: TRBV20-1; J: TRBJ2-7; size: few; DNA: TGCAGTGCTAGAGAATGGGACAGCGCTACGGGCTACGAGCAGTACTTC; CDR3: CSAREWDSATGYEQYF
D: -; V: TRBV4-3; J: TRBJ2-1; size: many; DNA: TGCGCCAGCAGCCAAGATTACGCGGGGCGCCCAAAGGAGCAGTTCTTC; CDR3: CASSQDYAGRPKEQFF
D: -; V: TRBV6-2/TRBV6-3; J: TRBJ1-1; size: many; DNA: TGTGCCAGCAGACAGGGACGGTTTGGCATTGAAGCTTTCTTT; CDR3: CASRQGRFGIEAFF
D: TRBD2; V: TRBV7-2; J: TRBJ2-5; size: few; DNA: TGTGCCAGCAGCCTCCGACTAGCTCAAGAGACCCAGTACTTC; CDR3: CASSLRLAQETQYF
D: -; V: TRBV5-1; J: TRBJ1-4; size: -; DNA: TGCGCCAGCAGCTTCTATGTAGGGAAGCCAGGGGCTAATAATGAAAAACTGTTTTTT; CDR3: CASSFYVGKPGANNEKLFF
D: -; V: TRBV4-2; J: TRBJ2-1; size: few; DNA: TGTGCCAGCAGCCAAGATAGAGACAATGAGCAGTTCTTC; CDR3: CASSQDRDNEQFF
D: TRBD1; V: TRBV10-2; J: TRBJ2-7; size: few; DNA: TGCGCCAGCACCGGGACAGGGTTCTACGAGCAGTACTTC; CDR3: CASTGTGFYEQYF
D: -; V: TRBV20-1; J: TRBJ1-3; size: -; DNA: TGCAGTGCCTCAGACAGGCCTAGCTCTGGAAACACCATATATTTT; CDR3: CSASDRPSSGNTIYF
D: TRBD1; V: TRBV10-3; J: TRBJ2-7; size: few; DNA: TGTGCCATCAGTGAGCGGGCTATACAGGGGGAGTACGAGCAGTACTTC; CDR3: CAISERAIQGEYEQYF
D: -; V: TRBV6-1; J: TRBJ1-5; size: once; DNA: TGTGCCAGTCGCGGACTCAATCGGGGTCAGCCCCAGCATTTT; CDR3: CASRGLNRGQPQHF
D: -; V: TRBV7-2; J: TRBJ2-7; size: few; DNA: TGTGCCAGCAGCTTAACCCAGGGGCCCTACGAGCAGTACTTC; CDR3: CASSLTQGPYEQYF
D: -; V: TRBV21-1; J: TRBJ2-1; size: -; DNA: TGTGCCAGCCACCAAAGGAGCGGAACATCCTTCTCCTACAATGAGCAGTTCTTC; CDR3: CASHQRSGTSFSYNEQFF